The subject of this entry is one TCR beta chain. The source of the sample is a study of blood T cell repertoires in COVID-19. Overall study context: The analysed material was cDNA or gDNA that came from T cells, B-cell-depleted T cells, or PBMCs.

The CDR3 extends over 13 amino acids. V lost 3 bases and J lost 5, with 8 bases in between. Germline values: CDR1 MNHEY, CDR2 SMNVEV (reference sequence). The repertoire was sequenced with immunoSEQ multiplex PCR; TCRdb's copy has only in-frame clones and lacks some. The table records 130,000 to 150,000 clones, about 85% of them present only once. Enrolment of Seattle patients took place during active infection, and they were followed longitudinally. This receptor was taken from a woman aged 70-85 years with COVID-19, enrolled during active disease. Sequencing used peripheral blood. The chain links TRBV27 to TRBJ2-1, with a tentative D call TRBD1 (5 bases). The CDR3 loop reads CASSFRQNNEQFF. CDR3 DNA sequence: TGTGCCAGCAGTTTTAGACAGAACAATGAGCAGTTCTTC.